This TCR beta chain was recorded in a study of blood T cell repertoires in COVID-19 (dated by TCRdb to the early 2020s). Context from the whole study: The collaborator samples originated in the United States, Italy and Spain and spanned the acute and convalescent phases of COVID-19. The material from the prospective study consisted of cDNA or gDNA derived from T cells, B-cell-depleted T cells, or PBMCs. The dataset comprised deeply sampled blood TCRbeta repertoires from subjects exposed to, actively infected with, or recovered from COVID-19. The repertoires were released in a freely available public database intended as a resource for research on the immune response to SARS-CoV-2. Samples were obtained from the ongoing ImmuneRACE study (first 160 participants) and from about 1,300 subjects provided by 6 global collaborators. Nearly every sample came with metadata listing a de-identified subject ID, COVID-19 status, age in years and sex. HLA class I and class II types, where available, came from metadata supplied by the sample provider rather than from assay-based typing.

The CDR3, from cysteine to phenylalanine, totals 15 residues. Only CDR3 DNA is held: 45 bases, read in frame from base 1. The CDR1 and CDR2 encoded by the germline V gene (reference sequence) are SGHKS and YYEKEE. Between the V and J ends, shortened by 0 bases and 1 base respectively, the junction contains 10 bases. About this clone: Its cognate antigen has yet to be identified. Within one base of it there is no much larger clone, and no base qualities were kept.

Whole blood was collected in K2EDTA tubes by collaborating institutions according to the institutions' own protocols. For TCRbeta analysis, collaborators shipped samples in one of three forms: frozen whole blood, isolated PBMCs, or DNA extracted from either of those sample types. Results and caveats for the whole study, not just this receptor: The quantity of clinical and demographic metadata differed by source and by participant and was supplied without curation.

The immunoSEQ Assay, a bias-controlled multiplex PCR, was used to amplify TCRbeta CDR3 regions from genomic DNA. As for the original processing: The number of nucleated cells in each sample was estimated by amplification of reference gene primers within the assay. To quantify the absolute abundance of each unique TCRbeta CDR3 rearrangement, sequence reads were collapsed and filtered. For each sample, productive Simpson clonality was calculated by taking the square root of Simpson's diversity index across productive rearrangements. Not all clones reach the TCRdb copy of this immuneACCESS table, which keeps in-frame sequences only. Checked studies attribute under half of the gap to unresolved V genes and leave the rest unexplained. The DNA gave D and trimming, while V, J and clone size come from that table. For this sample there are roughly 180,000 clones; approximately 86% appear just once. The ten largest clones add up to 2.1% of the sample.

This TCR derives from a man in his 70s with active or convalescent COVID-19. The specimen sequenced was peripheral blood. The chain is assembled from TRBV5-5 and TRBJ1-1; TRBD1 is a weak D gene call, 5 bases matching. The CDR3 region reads CASSLEPTGNTEAFF. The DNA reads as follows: TGTGCCAGCAGCTTGGAGCCTACAGGGAACACTGAAGCTTTCTTT. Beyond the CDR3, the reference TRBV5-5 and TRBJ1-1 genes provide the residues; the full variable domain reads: DAGVTQSPTHLIKTRGQQVTLRCSPISGHKSVSWYQQVLGQGPQFIFQYYEKEERGRGNFPDRFSARQFPNYSSELNVNALLLGDSALYLCASSLEPTGNTEAFFGQGTRLTVV.